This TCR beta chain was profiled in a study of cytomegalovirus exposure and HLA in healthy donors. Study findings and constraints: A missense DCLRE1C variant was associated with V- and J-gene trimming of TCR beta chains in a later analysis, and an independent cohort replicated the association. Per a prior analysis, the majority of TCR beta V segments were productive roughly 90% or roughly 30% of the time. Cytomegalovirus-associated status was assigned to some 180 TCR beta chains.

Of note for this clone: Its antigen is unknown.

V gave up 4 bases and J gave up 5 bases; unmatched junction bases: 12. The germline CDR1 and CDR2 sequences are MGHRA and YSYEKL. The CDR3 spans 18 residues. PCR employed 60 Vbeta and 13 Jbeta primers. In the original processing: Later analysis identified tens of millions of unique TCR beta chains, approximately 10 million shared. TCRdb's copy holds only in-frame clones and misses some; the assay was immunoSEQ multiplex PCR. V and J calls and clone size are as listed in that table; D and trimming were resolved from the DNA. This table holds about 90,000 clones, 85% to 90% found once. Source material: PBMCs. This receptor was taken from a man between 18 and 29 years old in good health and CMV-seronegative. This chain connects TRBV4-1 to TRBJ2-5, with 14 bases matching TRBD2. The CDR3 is CASSRLPGLAGALETQYF. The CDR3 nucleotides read TGCGCCAGCAGCCGTTTACCGGGACTAGCGGGAGCATTGGAGACCCAGTACTTC.